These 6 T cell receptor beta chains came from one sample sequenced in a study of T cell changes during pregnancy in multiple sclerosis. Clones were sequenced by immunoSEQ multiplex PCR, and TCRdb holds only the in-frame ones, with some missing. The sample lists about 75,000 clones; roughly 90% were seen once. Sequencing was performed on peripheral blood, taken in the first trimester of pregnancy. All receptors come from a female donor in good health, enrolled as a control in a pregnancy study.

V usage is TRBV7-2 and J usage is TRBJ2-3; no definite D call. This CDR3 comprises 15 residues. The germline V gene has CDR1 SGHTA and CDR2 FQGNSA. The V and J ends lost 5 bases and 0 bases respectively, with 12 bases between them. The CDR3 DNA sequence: TGTGCCAGCAGCGTAGGATACTACAGCACAGATACGCAGTATTTT. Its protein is CASSVGYYSTDTQYF.

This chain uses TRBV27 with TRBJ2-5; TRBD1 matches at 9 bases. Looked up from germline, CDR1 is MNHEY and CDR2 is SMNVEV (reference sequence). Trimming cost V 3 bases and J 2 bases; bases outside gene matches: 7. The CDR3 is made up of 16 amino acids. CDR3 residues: CASSLGGDRVQETQYF. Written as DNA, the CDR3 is TGTGCCAGCAGTTTGGGGGGGGACAGGGTACAAGAGACCCAGTACTTC.

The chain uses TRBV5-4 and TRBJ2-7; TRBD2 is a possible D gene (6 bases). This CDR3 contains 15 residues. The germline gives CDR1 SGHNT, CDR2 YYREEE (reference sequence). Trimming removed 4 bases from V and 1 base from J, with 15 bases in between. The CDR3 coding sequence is TGTGCCAGCAGCGGCGGACGGGAGTCTTCCTACGAGCAGTACTTC. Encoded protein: CASSGGRESSYEQYF.

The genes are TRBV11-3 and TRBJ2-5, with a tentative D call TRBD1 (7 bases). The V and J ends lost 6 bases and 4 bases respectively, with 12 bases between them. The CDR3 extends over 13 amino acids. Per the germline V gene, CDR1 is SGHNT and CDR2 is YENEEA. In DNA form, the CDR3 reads TGTGCCAGCAGTTCAGGGGGAGGAGAGACCCAGTACTTC. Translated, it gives CASSSGGGETQYF. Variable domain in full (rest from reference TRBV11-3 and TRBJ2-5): EAGVVQSPRYKIIEKKQPVAFWCNPISGHNTLYWYLQNLGQGPELLIRYENEEAVDDSQLPKDRFSAERLKGVDSTLKIQPAELGDSAVYLCASSSGGGETQYFGPGTRLLVL.

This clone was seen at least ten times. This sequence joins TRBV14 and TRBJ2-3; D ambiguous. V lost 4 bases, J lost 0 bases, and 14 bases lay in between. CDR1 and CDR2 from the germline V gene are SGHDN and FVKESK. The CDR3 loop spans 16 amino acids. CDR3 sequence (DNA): TGTGCCAGCAGCCGCCGGAGCGTCGCTAGCACAGATACGCAGTATTTT. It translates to CASSRRSVASTDTQYF.

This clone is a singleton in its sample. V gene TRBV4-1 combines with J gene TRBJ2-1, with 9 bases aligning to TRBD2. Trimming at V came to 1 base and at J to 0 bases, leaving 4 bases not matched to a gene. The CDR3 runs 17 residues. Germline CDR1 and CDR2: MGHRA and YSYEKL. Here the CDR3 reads CASSQASGASSYNEQFF. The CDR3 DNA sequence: TGCGCCAGCAGCCAAGCTAGCGGGGCGAGCTCCTACAATGAGCAGTTCTTC.